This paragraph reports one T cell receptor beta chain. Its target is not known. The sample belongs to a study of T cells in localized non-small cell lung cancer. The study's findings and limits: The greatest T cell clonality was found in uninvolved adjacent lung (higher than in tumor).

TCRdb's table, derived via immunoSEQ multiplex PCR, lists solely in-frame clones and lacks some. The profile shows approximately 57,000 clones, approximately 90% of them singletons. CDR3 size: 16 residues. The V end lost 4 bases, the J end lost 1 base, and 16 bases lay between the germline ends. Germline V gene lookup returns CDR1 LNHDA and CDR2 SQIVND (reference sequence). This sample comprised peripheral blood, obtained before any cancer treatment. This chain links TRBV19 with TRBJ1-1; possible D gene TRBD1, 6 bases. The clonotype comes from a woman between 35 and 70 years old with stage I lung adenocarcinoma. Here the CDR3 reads CASSNRDKVTNTEAFF. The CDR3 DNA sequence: TGTGCCAGTAGTAACCGGGACAAGGTCACGAACACTGAAGCTTTCTTT. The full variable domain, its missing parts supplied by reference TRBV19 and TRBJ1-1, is DGGITQSPKYLFRKEGQNVTLSCEQNLNHDAMYWYRQDPGQGLRLIYYSQIVNDFQKGDIAEGYSVSREKKESFPLTVTSAQKNPTAFYLCASSNRDKVTNTEAFFGQGTRLTVV.